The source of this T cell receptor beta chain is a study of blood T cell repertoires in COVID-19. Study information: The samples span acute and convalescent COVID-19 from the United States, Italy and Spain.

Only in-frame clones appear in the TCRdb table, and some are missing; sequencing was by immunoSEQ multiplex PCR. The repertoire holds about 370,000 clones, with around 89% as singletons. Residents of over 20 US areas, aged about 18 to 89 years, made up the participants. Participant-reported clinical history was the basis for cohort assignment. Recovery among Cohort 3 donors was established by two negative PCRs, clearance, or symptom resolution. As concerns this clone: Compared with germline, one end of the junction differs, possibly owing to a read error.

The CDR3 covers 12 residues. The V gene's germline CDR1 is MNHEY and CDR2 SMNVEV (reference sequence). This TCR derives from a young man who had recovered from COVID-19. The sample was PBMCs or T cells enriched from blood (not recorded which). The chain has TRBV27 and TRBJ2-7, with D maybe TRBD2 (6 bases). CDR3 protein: CASSFRGYGQYF. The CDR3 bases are TGTGCCAGCAGTTTTCGGGGGTACGGGCAGTACTTC.